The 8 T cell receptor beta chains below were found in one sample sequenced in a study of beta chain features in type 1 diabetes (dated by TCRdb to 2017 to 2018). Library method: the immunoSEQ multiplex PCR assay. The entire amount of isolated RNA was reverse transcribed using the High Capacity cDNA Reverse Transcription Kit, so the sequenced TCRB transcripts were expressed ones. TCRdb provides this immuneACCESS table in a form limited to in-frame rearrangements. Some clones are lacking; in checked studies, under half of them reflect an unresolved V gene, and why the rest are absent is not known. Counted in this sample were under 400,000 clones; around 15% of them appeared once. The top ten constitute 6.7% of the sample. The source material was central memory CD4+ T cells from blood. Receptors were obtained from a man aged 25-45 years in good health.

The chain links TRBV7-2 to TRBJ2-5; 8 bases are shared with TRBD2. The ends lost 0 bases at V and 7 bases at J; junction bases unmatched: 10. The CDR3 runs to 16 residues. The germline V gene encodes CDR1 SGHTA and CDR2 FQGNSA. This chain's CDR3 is CASSLAQTGGPGTQYF. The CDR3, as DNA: TGTGCCAGCAGCTTAGCCCAAACGGGAGGGCCGGGGACCCAGTACTTC.

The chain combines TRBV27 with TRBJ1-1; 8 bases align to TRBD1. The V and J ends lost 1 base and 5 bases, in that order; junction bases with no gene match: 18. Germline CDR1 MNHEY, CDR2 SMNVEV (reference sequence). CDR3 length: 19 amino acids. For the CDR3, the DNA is TGTGCCAGCAGTTTATTAACTCAGGGGGCAGTTCAAGGACGAACTGAAGCTTTCTTT. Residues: CASSLLTQGAVQGRTEAFF.

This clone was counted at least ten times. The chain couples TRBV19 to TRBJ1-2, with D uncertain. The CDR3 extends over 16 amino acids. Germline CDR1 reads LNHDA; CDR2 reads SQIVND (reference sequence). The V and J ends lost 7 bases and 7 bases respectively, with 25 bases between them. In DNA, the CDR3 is TGTGCCAGTACAGGTCGTCTCGGTCAAGGGTTTGGTGGCTACACCTTC. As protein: CASTGRLGQGFGGYTF. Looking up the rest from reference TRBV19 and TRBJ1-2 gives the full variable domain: DGGITQSPKYLFRKEGQNVTLSCEQNLNHDAMYWYRQDPGQGLRLIYYSQIVNDFQKGDIAEGYSVSREKKESFPLTVTSAQKNPTAFYLCASTGRLGQGFGGYTFGSGTRLTVV.

The CDR3 is CASSLLNSVAGELFF. CDR3 DNA sequence: TGTGCCAGCAGCTTGCTGAATAGCGTGGCCGGGGAGCTGTTTTTT. The chain uses TRBV5-4 and TRBJ2-2, with D tentatively TRBD2 (5 bases). CDR3 length: 15 amino acids. The V and J ends lost 1 base and 6 bases respectively, with 13 bases between them. The germline V gene has CDR1 SGHNT and CDR2 YYREEE (reference sequence).

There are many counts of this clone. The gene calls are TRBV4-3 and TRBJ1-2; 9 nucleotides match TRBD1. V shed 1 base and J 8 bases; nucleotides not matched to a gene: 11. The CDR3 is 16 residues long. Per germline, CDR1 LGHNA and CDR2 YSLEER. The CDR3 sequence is CASSQGSGTGFRGYTF. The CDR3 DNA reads TGCGCCAGCAGCCAAGGGTCGGGGACAGGGTTTCGGGGCTACACCTTC.

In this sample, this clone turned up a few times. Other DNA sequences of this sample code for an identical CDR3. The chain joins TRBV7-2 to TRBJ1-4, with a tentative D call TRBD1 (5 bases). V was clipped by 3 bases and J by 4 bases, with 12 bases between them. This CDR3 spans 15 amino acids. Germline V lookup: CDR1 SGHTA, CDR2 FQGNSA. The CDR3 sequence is CASSLLGGYNEKLFF. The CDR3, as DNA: TGTGCCAGCAGCTTGCTGGGGGGGTATAATGAAAAACTGTTTTTT.

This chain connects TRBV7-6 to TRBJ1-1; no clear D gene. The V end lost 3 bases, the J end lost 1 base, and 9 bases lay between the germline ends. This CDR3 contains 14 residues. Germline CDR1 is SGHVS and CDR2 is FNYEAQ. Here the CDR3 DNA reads TGTGCCAGCAGCTTGGGAGAAGGGAACACTGAAGCTTTCTTT. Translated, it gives CASSLGEGNTEAFF.

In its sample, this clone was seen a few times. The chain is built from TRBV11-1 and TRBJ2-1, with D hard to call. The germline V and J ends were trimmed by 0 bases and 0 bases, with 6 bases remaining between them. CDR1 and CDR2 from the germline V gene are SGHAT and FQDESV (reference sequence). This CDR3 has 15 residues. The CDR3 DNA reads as TGTGCCAGCAGCTTAGCAGGGCGCTCCTACAATGAGCAGTTCTTC. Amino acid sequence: CASSLAGRSYNEQFF.